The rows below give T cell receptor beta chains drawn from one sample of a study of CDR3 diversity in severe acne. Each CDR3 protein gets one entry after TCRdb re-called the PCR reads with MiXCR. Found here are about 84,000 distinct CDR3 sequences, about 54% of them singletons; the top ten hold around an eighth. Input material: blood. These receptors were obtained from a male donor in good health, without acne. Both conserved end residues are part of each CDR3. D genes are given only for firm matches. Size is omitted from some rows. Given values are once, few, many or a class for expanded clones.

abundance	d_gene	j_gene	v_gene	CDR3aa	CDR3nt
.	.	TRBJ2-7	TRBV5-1	CASSLGTGYSYEQYF	TGCGCCAGCAGCTTGGGAACAGGATACTCCTACGAGCAGTACTTC
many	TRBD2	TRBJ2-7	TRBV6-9	CASSYDSGGPNEQYF	TGTGCCAGCAGTTACGATTCGGGAGGGCCCAACGAGCAGTACTTC
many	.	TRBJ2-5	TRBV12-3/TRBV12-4	CASSTRDSESQETQYF	TGTGCCAGCAGTACCCGGGATAGCGAGAGTCAAGAGACCCAGTACTTC
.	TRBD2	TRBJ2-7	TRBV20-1	CSARRLAGGTYEQYF	TGCAGTGCTCGTCGACTAGCGGGAGGTACCTACGAGCAGTACTTC
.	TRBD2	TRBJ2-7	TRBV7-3	CASNKRAGGTYEQYF	TGTGCCAGCAACAAAAGGGCGGGAGGCACCTACGAGCAGTACTTC
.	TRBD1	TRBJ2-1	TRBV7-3	CASSLWAGGPYNEQFF	TGTGCCAGCAGCTTATGGGCAGGGGGACCGTACAATGAGCAGTTCTTC
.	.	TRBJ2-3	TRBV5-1	CASSLEQGKQYF	TGCGCCAGCAGCTTGGAACAGGGCAAGCAGTATTTT
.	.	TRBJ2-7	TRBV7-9	CASSLADGYEQYF	TGTGCCAGCAGCTTAGCGGACGGCTACGAGCAGTACTTC
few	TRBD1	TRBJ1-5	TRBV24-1	CATSDPDRGQPQHF	TGTGCCACCAGTGATCCGGACAGGGGTCAGCCCCAGCATTTT
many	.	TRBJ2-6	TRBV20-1	CSAREIMAPSGANVLTF	TGCAGTGCTAGAGAGATAATGGCGCCCTCTGGGGCCAACGTCCTGACTTTC
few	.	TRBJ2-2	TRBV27	CASSLRAGTGELFF	TGTGCCAGCAGTTTAAGGGCGGGGACCGGGGAGCTGTTTTTT
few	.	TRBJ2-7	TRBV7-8	CASSSRASGFDEQYF	TGTGCCAGCAGCTCCCGTGCATCTGGATTCGACGAGCAGTACTTC
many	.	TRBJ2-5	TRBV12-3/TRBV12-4	CASSLDPTGETQYF	TGTGCCAGCAGTTTGGACCCTACAGGAGAGACCCAGTACTTC
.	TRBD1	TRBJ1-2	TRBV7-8	CASSEQGASGYTF	TGTGCCAGCAGCGAACAGGGGGCGAGTGGCTACACCTTC
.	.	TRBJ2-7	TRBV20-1	CSARSGAGANEQYF	TGCAGTGCTAGATCCGGCGCGGGGGCCAACGAGCAGTACTTC
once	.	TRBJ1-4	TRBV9	CASSVGGNEKLFF	TGTGCCAGCAGCGTAGGGGGAAATGAAAAACTGTTTTTT
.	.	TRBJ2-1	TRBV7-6	CASSLGQYNEQFF	TGTGCCAGCAGTCTCGGGCAATACAATGAGCAGTTCTTC
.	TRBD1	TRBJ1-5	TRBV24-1	CATDGDRGRQPQHF	TGTGCCACGGATGGGGACAGGGGGCGGCAGCCCCAGCATTTT
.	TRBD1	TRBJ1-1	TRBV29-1	CSVSWTGGRTEAFF	TGCAGCGTTTCCTGGACAGGGGGGAGAACTGAAGCTTTCTTT
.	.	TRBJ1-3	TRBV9	CASSLNQDTIYF	TGTGCCAGCAGCCTAAACCAAGACACCATATATTTT
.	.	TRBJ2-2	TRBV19	CASQSEGNTGELFF	TGTGCCAGCCAATCCGAGGGGAACACCGGGGAGCTGTTTTTT
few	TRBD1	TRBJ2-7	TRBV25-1	CASSAGTGGYEQYF	TGTGCCAGCAGTGCCGGGACAGGGGGCTACGAGCAGTACTTC
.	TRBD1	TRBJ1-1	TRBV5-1	CASSSQGVNTEAFF	TGCGCCAGCAGCTCACAGGGGGTGAACACTGAAGCTTTCTTT
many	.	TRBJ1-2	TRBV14	CASSQDPGTVIYGYTF	TGTGCCAGCAGCCAGGACCCCGGGACGGTAATATATGGCTACACCTTC
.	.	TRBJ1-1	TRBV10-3	CAVGPNTEAFF	TGTGCCGTGGGGCCGAACACTGAAGCTTTCTTT
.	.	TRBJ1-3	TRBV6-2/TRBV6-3	CASSYRGLGNTIYF	TGTGCCAGCAGTTACCGGGGGCTGGGAAACACCATATATTTT
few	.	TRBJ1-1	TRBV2	CASNTWINSEAFF	TGTGCCAGCAATACGTGGATAAACAGTGAAGCTTTCTTT
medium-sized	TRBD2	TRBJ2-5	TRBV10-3	CAISPGLAGGSTQYF	TGTGCCATCAGTCCCGGACTAGCGGGGGGAAGCACCCAGTACTTC
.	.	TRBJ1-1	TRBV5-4	CASNSAAMNTEAFF	TGTGCCAGTAATTCGGCAGCAATGAACACTGAAGCTTTCTTT
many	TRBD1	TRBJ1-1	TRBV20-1	CSARDPGGGFTEAFF	TGCAGTGCTAGAGATCCAGGGGGCGGTTTCACTGAAGCTTTCTTT
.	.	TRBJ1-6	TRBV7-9	CASRTGTENSPLHF	TGTGCCAGCAGAACCGGGACGGAGAATTCACCCCTCCACTTT
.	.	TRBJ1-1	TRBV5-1	CASSLGDPNTEAFF	TGCGCCAGCAGCTTGGGGGACCCCAACACTGAAGCTTTCTTT
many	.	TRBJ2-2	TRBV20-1	CSATPGAGELFF	TGCAGTGCTACCCCGGGGGCCGGGGAGCTGTTTTTT
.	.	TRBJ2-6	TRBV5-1	CASSLGANVLTF	TGCGCCAGCAGCTTGGGGGCCAACGTCCTGACTTTC
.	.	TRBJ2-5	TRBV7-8	CASSIRARVETQYF	TGTGCCAGCAGCATCAGGGCGCGGGTGGAGACCCAGTACTTC
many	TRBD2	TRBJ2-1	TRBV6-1	CASNDAATGTSGRARDNEQFF	TGTGCCAGCAATGATGCGGCCACCGGGACTAGCGGGAGGGCCAGGGACAATGAGCAGTTCTTC
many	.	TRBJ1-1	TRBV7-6	CASSLAALQNTEAFF	TGTGCCAGCAGCTTAGCGGCCCTACAGAACACTGAAGCTTTCTTT
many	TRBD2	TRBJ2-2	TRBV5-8	CASSPGTSGNTGELFF	TGTGCCAGCAGCCCCGGGACTAGCGGGAACACCGGGGAGCTGTTTTTT
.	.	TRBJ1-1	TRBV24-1	CAIQRGLNTEAFF	TGTGCCATCCAGCGGGGCCTGAACACTGAAGCTTTCTTT
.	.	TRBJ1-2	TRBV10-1	CASSRDYGYTF	TGCGCCAGCAGCAGGGACTATGGCTACACCTTC
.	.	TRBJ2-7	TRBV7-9	CANSFRPEELPRF	TGTGCCAACAGCTTCAGACCTGAGGAACTACCTCGCTTC
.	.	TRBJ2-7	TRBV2	CASSGVGVTAPYEQYF	TGTGCCAGCAGTGGTGTAGGCGTAACGGCCCCATACGAGCAGTACTTC
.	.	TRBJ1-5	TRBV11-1	CASVVGAGDVETQHF	TGTGCCAGCGTCGTGGGGGCAGGGGACGTGGAGACCCAGCATTTT
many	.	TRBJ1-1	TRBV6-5	CASSYSKIRGTEAFF	TGTGCCAGCAGTTACTCGAAAATCAGAGGTACTGAAGCTTTCTTT
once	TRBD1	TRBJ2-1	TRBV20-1	CSARDTGANQQFF	TGCAGTGCTAGAGATACAGGGGCCAATCAGCAGTTCTTC
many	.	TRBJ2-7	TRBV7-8	CASSLGPGISYKQYF	TGTGCCAGCAGCTTAGGGCCGGGGATCTCCTACAAGCAGTACTTC
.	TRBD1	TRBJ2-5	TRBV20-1	CSARDVSQGNYETQYF	TGCAGTGCTAGAGATGTTTCACAGGGGAACTACGAGACCCAGTACTTC
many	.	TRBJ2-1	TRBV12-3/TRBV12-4	CASSFRGSYNEQFF	TGTGCCAGCAGTTTTCGAGGTTCCTACAATGAGCAGTTCTTC
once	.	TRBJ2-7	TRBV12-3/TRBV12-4	CASSYYRYEQYF	TGTGCCAGCAGCTACTATCGGTACGAGCAGTACTTC
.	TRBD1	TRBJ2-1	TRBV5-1	CASSWTGGGAEQFF	TGCGCCAGCAGCTGGACAGGGGGGGGTGCTGAGCAGTTCTTC
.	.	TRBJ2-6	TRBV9	CASSVGDNVLTF	TGTGCCAGCAGCGTAGGTGACAACGTCCTGACTTTC
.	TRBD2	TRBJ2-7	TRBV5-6	CASSRLAGGYEQYF	TGTGCCAGCAGCCGACTAGCGGGAGGTTACGAGCAGTACTTC
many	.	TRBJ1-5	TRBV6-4	CASSEWGNNQPQHF	TGTGCCAGCAGTGAGTGGGGTAACAATCAGCCCCAGCATTTT
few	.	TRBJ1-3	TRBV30	CAWSVQGVSGNTIYF	TGTGCCTGGAGTGTACAAGGAGTCTCTGGAAACACCATATATTTT
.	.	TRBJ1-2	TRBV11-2	CASSQGTDWGYTF	TGTGCCAGCAGCCAAGGGACCGACTGGGGCTACACCTTC